Below are 27 T cell receptor beta chains sequenced from a single sample in a study of cytomegalovirus exposure and HLA in healthy donors. PCR involved 60 Vbeta and 13 Jbeta primers. Some clones are missing from TCRdb's copy, which holds only in-frame ones; the method was immunoSEQ multiplex PCR. The data hold fewer than 250,000 clones, with about four fifths observed a single time. The material sequenced was PBMCs. The receptors derive from a young man in good health and CMV-seropositive.

This rearrangement joins TRBV5-4 to TRBJ2-3; D is unclear. CDR3 length equals 13 residues. The germline V and J ends were trimmed by 0 bases and 4 bases, with 6 bases remaining between them. Germline CDR1 is SGHNT and CDR2 is YYREEE (reference sequence). CDR3 sequence reads: CASSLAGPDTQYF. Written as DNA, the CDR3 is TGTGCCAGCAGCTTGGCCGGTCCAGATACGCAGTATTTT.

This chain uses TRBV5-6 with TRBJ1-2; maybe TRBD1 (6 bases). CDR3 length equals 13 residues. Trimming took 4 bases from V and 1 from J, leaving 8 bases between them. CDR1 is SGHDT and CDR2 is YYEEEE in the germline V gene. DNA for the CDR3: TGTGCCAGCAGCCAACAGGGTAACTATGGCTACACCTTC. It codes for CASSQQGNYGYTF.

The genes are TRBV11-1 and TRBJ2-7; D gene ambiguous. The CDR3 is 14 residues long. Trimming shortened V by 2 bases and J by 3 bases, and 11 bases separated the two germline ends. Germline CDR1 SGHAT, CDR2 FQDESV (reference sequence). The CDR3 DNA reads as TGTGCCAGCAGCTTATTGGGCCAAAGCTACGAGCAGTACTTC. Protein sequence: CASSLLGQSYEQYF.

This chain connects TRBV7-3 to TRBJ2-1, with 13 positions matching TRBD2. This CDR3 contains 15 residues. The junction had 8 bases not matched to a gene; V was cut back by 5 bases and J by 10 bases. The V gene's germline CDR1 is SGHTA and CDR2 FQGTGA. CDR3 coding DNA: TGTGCCAGCAGCCAGGGACTAGCGGGGATCTACGAGCAGTTCTTC. It specifies CASSQGLAGIYEQFF. Supplemented by reference TRBV7-3 and TRBJ2-1, the full variable domain reads GAGVSQTPSNKVTEKGKYVELRCDPISGHTALYWYRQSLGQGPEFLIYFQGTGAADDSGLPNDRFFAVRPEGSVSTLKIQRTERGDSAVYLCASSQGLAGIYEQFFGPGTRLTVL.

This clone occurred once. Other DNA sequences in the same sample also yield this CDR3. The V gene is TRBV5-1, the J gene TRBJ2-3; the match to TRBD2 covers 11 bases. Germline V lookup: CDR1 SGHRS, CDR2 YFSETQ. The CDR3 is 14 amino acids. With 4 bases clipped from V and 3 bases from J, the junction kept 1 base outside the gene matches. Written as DNA, the CDR3 is TGCGCCAGCAGCCGGACTAGCGGGACAGATACGCAGTATTTT. Protein product: CASSRTSGTDTQYF.

The sample holds one count of this clone. The CDR3 region is CAISEWDREGSGYTF. In nucleotides, the CDR3 is TGTGCCATCAGTGAATGGGACAGAGAGGGATCTGGCTACACCTTC. The rearrangement joins TRBV10-3 to TRBJ1-2, with 7 bases identical to TRBD1. This CDR3 has 15 residues. CDR1 and CDR2 (germline): ENHRY, SYGVKD. The J segment lost 7 bases and the V segment lost 3 bases, leaving 11 bases of the junction unmatched.

The rearrangement uses TRBV7-6 and TRBJ1-5, with D possibly being TRBD1 (5 bases). Trimming shortened V by 1 base and J by 6 bases, and 10 bases separated the two germline ends. Germline V gives CDR1 SGHVS, CDR2 FNYEAQ. CDR3 size: 14 residues. CDR3 sequence: CASSLGQSGQPQHF. The CDR3 coding sequence is TGTGCCAGCAGCTTAGGACAGTCCGGTCAGCCCCAGCATTTT.

The genes are TRBV5-6 and TRBJ1-4; TRBD1 is a possible D gene (5 bases). V was shortened by 2 bases and J by 8 bases, with 13 bases between the two germline ends. Germline V gene data show CDR1 as SGHDT and CDR2 as YYEEEE. This CDR3 is built from 14 residues. DNA of the CDR3: TGTGCCAGCAGCTTAGGGGTTTCAGGGGAAAAACTGTTTTTT. This translates into CASSLGVSGEKLFF.

In this sample, this clone turned up a few times. CDR3 sequence reads: CASSSGTYQPQHF. CDR3 coding DNA: TGTGCCAGCAGCTCCGGGACATATCAGCCCCAGCATTTT. The genes are TRBV7-2 and TRBJ1-5, with D maybe TRBD1 (6 bases). The V gene's germline CDR1 is SGHTA and CDR2 FQGNSA. The CDR3 is made up of 13 amino acids. The V end was cut by 4 bases, the J end by 5 bases, with 9 bases between.

This chain uses TRBV30 with TRBJ2-3, with D possibly being TRBD2 (6 bases). Germline values: CDR1 GTSNPN, CDR2 SVGIG (reference sequence). The CDR3 totals 15 residues. The ends were cut back, 3 bases at V and 4 bases at J, with 17 bases in the middle. For the CDR3, the DNA is TGTGCCTGGAGGCTCAGGGTGGGGGGTCCAGATACGCAGTATTTT. It encodes CAWRLRVGGPDTQYF.

CDR3: CASSPGRRTYNEQFF. The CDR3 coding sequence is TGTGCCAGCAGCCCAGGACGGAGGACCTACAATGAGCAGTTCTTC. The chain uses TRBV7-6 and TRBJ2-1; tentative D call: TRBD2 (5 bases). The germline V gene has CDR1 SGHVS and CDR2 FNYEAQ. Trimming shortened V by 5 bases and J by 2 bases, and 13 bases separated the two germline ends. This CDR3 spans 15 amino acids. Full variable domain (remainder filled in from reference TRBV7-6 and TRBJ2-1): GAGVSQSPRYKVTKRGQDVALRCDPISGHVSLYWYRQALGQGPEFLTYFNYEAQQDKSGLPNDRFSAERPEGSISTLTIQRTEQRDSAMYRCASSPGRRTYNEQFFGPGTRLTVL.

V and J are TRBV14 and TRBJ2-7; D gene unclear. The CDR3 is 17 amino acids. Germline values: CDR1 SGHDN, CDR2 FVKESK. V was cut by 0 bases and J by 3 bases, with 18 bases left in between. CDR3 DNA: TGTGCCAGCAGCCAAGAAGGTCGCGACTGGTCCAACTACGAGCAGTACTTC. It translates to CASSQEGRDWSNYEQYF.

The chain has TRBV5-6 and TRBJ1-1, with 7 bases aligning to TRBD1. Looked up from germline, CDR1 is SGHDT and CDR2 is YYEEEE. V trimming: 0 bases; J trimming: 7 bases; junction bases outside the gene matches: 12. The CDR3 extends over 16 amino acids. CDR3 coding DNA: TGTGCCAGCAGCTTGGACAGGGGCAATAAGGGAAGTGAAGCTTTCTTT. This translates into CASSLDRGNKGSEAFF.

In its sample, this clone was seen once. The chain uses TRBV7-2 and TRBJ2-3; a possible D gene is TRBD1 (6 bases). CDR1 is SGHTA and CDR2 is FQGNSA in the germline V gene. Trimming removed 5 bases from V and 6 bases from J, with 15 bases in between. The CDR3 has 14 residues. The CDR3 nucleotides are TGTGCCAGCAGCCCGAGCTGGGGGCCGGATACGCAGTATTTT. Its translation: CASSPSWGPDTQYF.

The chain links TRBV5-1 to TRBJ2-7, with 7 nucleotides matching TRBD1. Germline CDR1 SGHRS, CDR2 YFSETQ. The CDR3 extends over 17 amino acids. With V trimmed by 0 bases and J by 2 bases, 11 bases remained unmatched. CDR3 amino acids: CASSLDPVGTATYEQYF. The CDR3 DNA reads as TGCGCCAGCAGCTTGGACCCTGTCGGGACAGCTACCTACGAGCAGTACTTC.

V gene TRBV5-1 combines with J gene TRBJ2-1, with unresolved D. The CDR3 length is 12 residues. Germline loops: CDR1 SGHRS, CDR2 YFSETQ. V lost 0 bases and J lost 4, with 2 bases in between. The CDR3 DNA is TGCGCCAGCAGCTTGGCTTACAATGAGCAGTTCTTC. It codes for CASSLAYNEQFF.

The chain links TRBV7-6 to TRBJ1-6; possible D gene TRBD1, 6 bases. The V end lost 2 bases, the J end lost 5 bases, and 10 bases lay between the germline ends. Germline V gene lookup returns CDR1 SGHVS and CDR2 FNYEAQ. This CDR3 spans 15 amino acids. The CDR3 reads CASSLQGPHNSPLHF. Here the CDR3 DNA reads TGTGCCAGCAGCTTACAGGGGCCACATAATTCACCCCTCCACTTT.

The rearrangement links TRBV7-9 to TRBJ1-6, with 9 bases aligning to TRBD1. Germline loops: CDR1 SEHNR, CDR2 FQNEAQ (reference sequence). V gave up 2 bases and J gave up 10 bases; unmatched junction bases: 6. The CDR3 consists of 15 residues. CDR3 in amino acids: CASSLFTGGESPLHF. The CDR3 nucleotides read TGTGCCAGCAGCTTATTCACAGGGGGCGAATCACCCCTCCACTTT.

V and J are TRBV7-3 and TRBJ1-1; weak D call: TRBD1 (5 bases). The CDR3 loop spans 14 amino acids. Looked up from germline, CDR1 is SGHTA and CDR2 is FQGTGA. Trimming took 3 bases from V and 1 from J, leaving 9 bases between them. CDR3 loop: CASSLGGENTEAFF. As DNA, the CDR3 is TGTGCCAGCAGCTTGGGGGGGGAGAACACTGAAGCTTTCTTT.

The CDR3 region is CASSVGGLLNTEAFF. CDR3 DNA: TGTGCCAGCAGCGTAGGGGGACTCCTGAACACTGAAGCTTTCTTT. The chain couples TRBV9 to TRBJ1-1, with D possibly matching TRBD1 (5 bases). V lost 0 bases, J lost 0 bases, and 9 bases lay in between. The CDR3 is 15 amino acids. The germline V gene encodes CDR1 SGDLS and CDR2 YYNGEE.

This clone occurred a few times. This chain links TRBV25-1 with TRBJ2-2; 8 positions match TRBD2. The germline V gene has CDR1 MGHDK and CDR2 SYGVNS. Losses at the gene ends were 5 bases for V and 3 bases for J; bases not matched to a gene: 2. CDR3 length equals 14 residues. For the CDR3, the DNA is TGTGCCAGCAGTCGAGCGGGAGACACCGGGGAGCTGTTTTTT. It specifies CASSRAGDTGELFF.

This chain joins TRBV5-4 and TRBJ2-5; 11 bases align to TRBD2. This CDR3 comprises 14 residues. Losses at the gene ends were 7 bases for V and 5 bases for J; bases not matched to a gene: 7. The germline gives CDR1 SGHNT, CDR2 YYREEE (reference sequence). In nucleotides, the CDR3 is TGTGCCAGCGGGCTAGCGGGAGGAAGGGAGACCCAGTACTTC. This gives the protein CASGLAGGRETQYF. The variable domain in full, with the rest retrieved from reference TRBV5-4 and TRBJ2-5, is ETGVTQSPTHLIKTRGQQVTLRCSSQSGHNTVSWYQQALGQGPQFIFQYYREEENGRGNFPPRFSGLQFPNYSSELNVNALELDDSALYLCASGLAGGRETQYFGPGTRLLVL.

The chain recombines TRBV5-6 with TRBJ1-2; D may be TRBD1 (6 bases). The length of the CDR3 is 15 residues. Germline V lookup: CDR1 SGHDT, CDR2 YYEEEE. V was clipped by 2 bases and J by 8 bases, with 19 bases between them. The CDR3 region is CASSFGIGGGCGYTF. The DNA of the CDR3 is TGTGCCAGCAGCTTCGGGATCGGGGGGGGCTGCGGCTACACCTTC. The variable domain in full, completed from reference TRBV5-6 and TRBJ1-2, reads DAGVTQSPTHLIKTRGQQVTLRCSPKSGHDTVSWYQQALGQGPQFIFQYYEEEERQRGNFPDRFSGHQFPNYSSELNVNALLLGDSALYLCASSFGIGGGCGYTFGSGTRLTVV.

The chain uses TRBV6-1 and TRBJ2-3; possible D gene TRBD1, 6 bases. The CDR3 is 15 residues long. V lost 1 base, J lost 4 bases, and 12 bases lay in between. Germline V lookup: CDR1 MNHNS, CDR2 SASEGT. The CDR3 DNA sequence: TGTGCCAGCAGTGAAGATTTGGACAGCGCAGATACGCAGTATTTT. Protein sequence: CASSEDLDSADTQYF.

This clone was found a few times. The chain couples TRBV5-6 to TRBJ2-3, with TRBD2 matching 10 bases. There are 17 residues in the CDR3. V shed 0 bases, J shed 3 bases, and the junction held 7 bases outside the gene matches. CDR1 and CDR2 (germline): SGHDT, YYEEEE. The CDR3 here is CASSLAYVSGRTDTQYF. The CDR3 bases are TGTGCCAGCAGCTTGGCTTACGTTAGCGGGAGGACAGATACGCAGTATTTT.

The chain links TRBV5-1 to TRBJ2-1; the D gene is possibly TRBD2 (6 bases). CDR1 is SGHRS, CDR2 YFSETQ, per germline. Trimming took off 3 bases at V and 10 bases at J, with 11 bases between the two ends. The CDR3 covers 12 residues. The CDR3 coding sequence is TGCGCCAGCAGCTCGAGAGCGGGCGAGCAGTTCTTC. This sequence encodes CASSSRAGEQFF. The variable domain in full, with the rest retrieved from reference TRBV5-1 and TRBJ2-1, is KAGVTQTPRYLIKTRGQQVTLSCSPISGHRSVSWYQQTPGQGLQFLFEYFSETQRNKGNFPGRFSGRQFSNSRSEMNVSTLELGDSALYLCASSSRAGEQFFGPGTRLTVL.

The gene calls are TRBV6-1 and TRBJ1-2, with 8 bases aligning to TRBD1. Germline V gives CDR1 MNHNS, CDR2 SASEGT. The CDR3 covers 12 residues. The V and J ends lost 6 bases and 7 bases, in that order; junction bases with no gene match: 4. CDR3 loop: CASRGQGLGYTF. For the CDR3, the DNA is TGTGCCAGCAGAGGACAGGGCCTTGGCTACACCTTC.